This T cell receptor (beta chain) was captured by sequencing in a study of CD8+CD57+ T cells in acquired aplastic anemia. Study at large: Isolated CD4+ and CD8+ cells, once sorted, yielded DNA averaging around 3.1 ug.

In regard to this clonotype: Its antigen remains unidentified.

Trimming shortened V by 8 bases and J by 2 bases, and 19 bases separated the two germline ends. Per the germline V gene, CDR1 is SQVTM and CDR2 is ANQGSEA. The CDR3 contains 14 residues. General study results and limits: For CD8+ Simpson's diversity, patients and controls showed no significant difference. Both patients and controls carried the same twenty-nine CD8+ CDR3 sequences.

Genomic DNA, serving as template, underwent TCR beta VDJ and CDR3 profiling. TCRdb analysed the reads with MiXCR anew, one entry per CDR3 protein. The table has about 140,000 distinct CDR3 sequences, more than 35% seen once; the top ten hold roughly 8.4%. The rearrangement uses TRBV29-1 and TRBJ2-7; tentatively, D is TRBD2 (6 bases). The sequenced sample consisted of sorted CD4+, CD8+, or CD8+CD57+ T cells (not recorded which) from PBMCs. This clonotype was obtained from a human donor in good health, serving as a control. The CDR3 DNA sequence: TGCAGCTCACCCGTGGCTAGCGAGACCTACGAGCAGTACTTC. Translating gives CSSPVASETYEQYF.